One sample yielded the 21 T cell receptor beta chains listed below, sequenced in a study of blood T cells in healthy people across ages. A J-beta primer mix and a sample-barcoded 5' primer were used in a second PCR of about 7 to 12 cycles. TCRdb passed the 5' RACE reads through MiXCR, listing each CDR3 protein once. The repertoire includes approximately 790,000 distinct CDR3 sequences, under 80% of them detected once, and roughly a quarter sits in the top ten. What was sequenced was blood. The receptors come from a young man in good health.

Note on this clonotype: A much bigger clone sits one base away, suggesting this may be a read error. This chain uses TRBV5-4 with TRBJ2-1, with a possible D match to TRBD2 (7 bases). The last part of the DNA fits TRBJ2-7 better; the J call may be wrong. The CDR3 runs 15 residues. Per germline, CDR1 SGHNT and CDR2 YYREEE (reference sequence). Here the CDR3 reads CASSWGLAAYNEQYF. CDR3 sequence (DNA): TGTGCCAGCAGCTGGGGGCTAGCGGCCTACAATGAGCAGTACTTC.

This clonotype has only a few counts. The rearrangement links TRBV30 to TRBJ1-2; 10 bases map to TRBD1. V lost 5 bases and J lost 4; bases outside the gene matches: 4. Germline V CDR1 and CDR2: GTSNPN, SVGIG (reference sequence). The CDR3 is made up of 13 amino acids. The CDR3 region is CAWFGQGVYGYTF. CDR3 bases: TGTGCCTGGTTCGGACAGGGGGTCTATGGCTACACCTTC.

The V and J genes are TRBV6-5 and TRBJ2-4; D call uncertain. CDR3 size: 13 residues. V shed 6 bases and J shed 0 bases, with 6 bases lying between them. From germline, CDR1 is MNHEY and CDR2 SVGAGI. CDR3 sequence: CASRATAKNIQYF. CDR3 in DNA: TGTGCCAGCAGAGCTACAGCCAAAAACATTCAGTACTTC.

This rearrangement joins TRBV12-3 or TRBV12-4 to TRBJ2-1; D perhaps matches TRBD1 (6 bases). V shed 6 bases and J shed 15 bases, with 18 bases lying between them. The CDR3 spans 12 residues. CDR3 residues: CASSPQGYYPFF. For the CDR3, the DNA is TGTGCCAGCAGCCCACAGGGATATTATCCGTTCTTC.

CDR3 residues: CASSQGLPELNTEAFF. The CDR3 DNA reads as TGTGCCAGCAGCCAAGGTCTCCCGGAGCTGAACACTGAAGCTTTCTTT. The chain joins TRBV3-1 to TRBJ1-1; D remains ambiguous. The length of the CDR3 is 16 residues. Trimming left V 1 base short and J 0 bases short, with 12 bases between. The germline V gene has CDR1 LGHDT and CDR2 YNNKEL (reference sequence).

V is TRBV29-1 and J is TRBJ2-4; TRBD1 matches at 10 bases. The tail of the sequence fits TRBJ2-7 better, so the J call may be wrong. The CDR3 is 14 amino acids. CDR1 and CDR2 from the germline V gene are SQVTM and ANQGSEA. The CDR3 reads CSVTPGQGPVEQYF. CDR3 DNA: TGCAGCGTTACCCCGGGACAGGGGCCTGTCGAGCAGTACTTC.

The CDR3 nucleotides read TGCAGTGCCCTAGCGGGGGGGCCTGTAATAGATACGCAGTATTTT. It translates to CSALAGGPVIDTQYF. The chain is built from TRBV20-1 and TRBJ2-3; 12 bases align to TRBD2. CDR1 and CDR2 from the germline V gene are DFQATT and SNEGSKA (reference sequence). This CDR3 spans 15 amino acids. The V segment lost 6 bases and the J segment 5 bases; nucleotides outside the gene matches: 9.

The chain has TRBV27 and TRBJ2-7; maybe TRBD2 (5 bases). Germline loops: CDR1 MNHEY, CDR2 SMNVEV (reference sequence). Trimming stripped 6 bases from V and 2 bases from J, with 11 bases between. The CDR3 consists of 13 residues. This CDR3 is CASSEGIPYEQYF. The CDR3 DNA reads as TGTGCCAGCAGCGAGGGTATCCCCTACGAGCAGTACTTC.

The chain links TRBV20-1 to TRBJ2-4, with 9 bases matching TRBD2. The J call may be mistaken, given a closer DNA end match to TRBJ2-7. The CDR3 spans 14 residues. Germline V lookup: CDR1 DFQATT, CDR2 SNEGSKA (reference sequence). The DNA of the CDR3 is TGCAGTGCTAGATTAGCGGGGGACACCTACGAGCAGTACTTC. Translating it yields CSARLAGDTYEQYF.

The chain links TRBV6-4 to TRBJ1-6, with 10 bases aligning to TRBD1. Per germline, CDR1 MRHNA and CDR2 SNTAGT. The CDR3 runs to 14 residues. With V trimmed by 4 bases and J by 8 bases, 2 bases remained unmatched. The chain's CDR3 is CASSGGTGDSPLHF. CDR3 in DNA: TGTGCCAGCAGTGGCGGGACAGGGGATTCACCCCTCCACTTT.

The J gene is TRBJ2-4, the V gene TRBV2; D possibly corresponds to TRBD1 (6 bases). Trimming left V 5 bases short and J 6 bases short, with 20 bases between. Germline V gene data show CDR1 as SNHLY and CDR2 as FYNNEI. CDR3 length equals 16 residues. CDR3 in amino acids: CASSSRDTSYGNIQYF. The CDR3 bases are TGTGCCAGCAGTTCTCGGGACACATCTTATGGAAACATTCAGTACTTC. Full variable domain (rest looked up from reference TRBV2 and TRBJ2-4): EPEVTQTPSHQVTQMGQEVILRCVPISNHLYFYWYRQILGQKVEFLVSFYNNEISEKSEIFDDQFSVERPDGSNFTLKIRSTKLEDSAMYFCASSSRDTSYGNIQYFGAGTRLSVL.

In its sample, this clonotype was seen a few times. The chain recombines TRBV29-1 with TRBJ1-5; TRBD1 aligns across 10 bases. The CDR3 is made up of 12 amino acids. The V gene's germline CDR1 is SQVTM and CDR2 ANQGSEA. Trimming removed 6 bases from V and 5 bases from J; junction bases left unmatched: 1. The CDR3 sequence is CSVGTGDQPQHF. The CDR3 DNA is TGCAGCGTAGGGACAGGGGATCAGCCCCAGCATTTT.

In this sample, this clonotype turned up a few times. In DNA, the CDR3 is TGTGCCAGCAGCCCGGGCGCCAATTCACCCCTCCACTTT. Protein: CASSPGANSPLHF. The J gene is TRBJ1-6, the V gene TRBV7-9; D is unclear. The ends were cut back, 5 bases at V and 7 bases at J, with 9 bases in the middle. This CDR3 has 13 amino acids. Germline V gene sequence: CDR1 SEHNR, CDR2 FQNEAQ (reference sequence).

The rearrangement links TRBV6-2 or TRBV6-3 to TRBJ1-5, with D possibly matching TRBD1 (6 bases). Germline V lookup: CDR1 MNHEY, CDR2 SVGEGT. V lost 2 bases and J 9 bases, leaving 14 bases between the germline ends. This CDR3 has 14 amino acids. The CDR3 region has the DNA TGTGCCAGCAGTTACGTGACAGGACCTTGGCCCCAGCATTTT. This codes for CASSYVTGPWPQHF.

The chain employs TRBV20-1 and TRBJ2-1; D ambiguous. V dropped 6 bases and J dropped 0 bases, with 18 bases sitting between them. The CDR3 sequence is 16 residues long. CDR1 and CDR2 (germline): DFQATT, SNEGSKA (reference sequence). CDR3 coding DNA: TGCAGTGCACCAGACCCTCAGGCCCGCTCCTACAATGAGCAGTTCTTC. This gives the protein CSAPDPQARSYNEQFF.

This sequence joins TRBV20-1 and TRBJ2-7; the D gene could be TRBD1 or TRBD2 (6 bases each). CDR1 and CDR2 from the germline V gene are DFQATT and SNEGSKA (reference sequence). Trimming removed 0 bases at V and 5 bases at J, with 17 bases between. The CDR3 consists of 15 residues. DNA for the CDR3: TGCAGTGCTAGAGATCGTGTAGGGGGGACACACGAGCAGTACTTC. It specifies CSARDRVGGTHEQYF.

The rearrangement uses TRBV7-9 and TRBJ2-7; TRBD2 is a possible D gene (6 bases). CDR1 is SEHNR, CDR2 FQNEAQ, per germline (reference sequence). The V end was cut by 3 bases, the J end by 5 bases, with 17 bases between. The CDR3 is made up of 15 amino acids. DNA for the CDR3: TGTGCCAGCAGCTTCTCAGCGGGCTTTAAGGACGAGCAGTACTTC. Encoded protein: CASSFSAGFKDEQYF. Full variable domain (outside the CDR3, taken from reference TRBV7-9 and TRBJ2-7): DTGVSQNPRHKITKRGQNVTFRCDPISEHNRLYWYRQTLGQGPEFLTYFQNEAQLEKSRLLSDRFSAERPKGSFSTLEIQRTEQGDSAMYLCASSFSAGFKDEQYFGPGTRLTVT.

The chain recombines TRBV7-9 with TRBJ2-2; a weak D match, TRBD2 (5 bases). Germline CDR1 SEHNR, CDR2 FQNEAQ (reference sequence). Trimming removed 3 bases at V and 5 bases at J, with 13 bases between. The CDR3 runs 15 residues. The DNA of the CDR3 is TGTGCCAGCAGCTTGAGGAGCGGTGAGACCGGGGAGCTGTTTTTT. It encodes CASSLRSGETGELFF.

The chain uses TRBV7-6 and TRBJ2-1; 7 bases map to TRBD2. CDR3 size: 17 residues. CDR1 and CDR2 (germline): SGHVS, FNYEAQ. Trimming removed 4 bases from V and 6 bases from J; junction bases left unmatched: 15. CDR3 bases: TGTGCCAGCAGCTCCCGCCGACTAGCACGGCACCGCAATGAGCAGTTCTTC. As protein: CASSSRRLARHRNEQFF.

The chain carries TRBV29-1 and TRBJ2-7; no clear D gene. Deletions cut 6 bases from V and 3 bases from J, with 12 bases between. Germline-derived CDR1 and CDR2 are SQVTM and ANQGSEA. CDR3 length: 12 amino acids. Here the CDR3 reads CSVADGDYEQYF. The CDR3 DNA is TGCAGCGTCGCGGACGGAGACTACGAGCAGTACTTC.

The table lists this clonotype with a few counts. V is TRBV3-1 and J is TRBJ2-1, with TRBD2 identical over 9 bases. The CDR3 extends over 13 amino acids. Germline trimming cut 4 bases from V and 12 bases from J; bases unmatched to any gene: 7. CDR1 is LGHDT and CDR2 is YNNKEL in the germline V gene (reference sequence). CDR3 nucleotide sequence: TGTGCCAGCAGCCCTATAGGGACTAGCTGGCAGTTCTTC. Protein sequence: CASSPIGTSWQFF.